This T cell receptor beta chain was retrieved from a study of vaccination and CD4 T cells after COVID-19 (dated by TCRdb to between 2021 and 2024). With regard to the full study: Every convalescent patient had a positive nasal swab PCR test for SARS-CoV-2, with mild disease in under ten patients and severe disease in one. The cultures were stimulated with overlapping spike peptide pools from SARS-CoV-2 and from the common cold coronaviruses HCoV-NL63, HCoV-OC43 and HCoV-229E. In about 11 COVID-19 convalescent patients and a few infection-naive healthy vaccine recipients, the spike-specific CD4+ TCR repertoire before mRNA vaccination was compared with the repertoire after mRNA vaccination. Post-vaccine blood samples were collected a median of about 11 weeks after the second vaccine dose, ranging from about 13 to 250 days. In the convalescent cohort there were six males and four females, among whom were two Hispanic individuals, seven Caucasians, two Asians and one multiracial person. As controls, cultures received a CEFX viral epitope pool (the positive control), an HIV-1 Nef peptide pool (the negative control), or no peptide at all. Participants received two doses of either the Pfizer-BioNTech BNT162b2 vaccine (n=8) or the Moderna mRNA-1273 vaccine (n=2). Post-COVID blood samples were collected from convalescent patients a median of roughly 100 days after diagnosis, with a range of about 30 to 161 days.

The cysteine opens and the phenylalanine closes a CDR3 of 13 amino acids. Of all the DNA, just the CDR3 is kept, 39 bases in frame from base 1. For CDR1 and CDR2, the germline V gene lists MDHEN and SYDVKM. Trimmed from V: 5 bases; trimmed from J: 9 bases; junction bases lacking a gene match: 7. The paper as a whole reports these results and caveats: The number of convalescent patients in the study was relatively small, and the study did not examine early timepoints following natural infection. An increase in the median number of SARS-CoV-2-reactive clonotypes from more than 20 after infection to roughly 36 after vaccination was observed, but the change was not found to be significant. Of the vaccine-specific clones found in convalescent patients, nearly all (304 of 307) were mono-reactive for SARS-CoV-2 spike instead of being cross-reactive with common cold coronaviruses. In convalescent patients, a median 86.3% of post-vaccine SARS-CoV-2-reactive clones were detected only after vaccination, and vaccine-specific priming was suggested by this finding.

The method was PCR. DNA from cultured CD4+ T cells was subjected to TCR sequencing with the Oncomine TCR Beta short-read assay at the Johns Hopkins FTIC core. Genomic DNA was extracted from the cultured CD4+ T cells with the QIAamp micro DNA kit. Oncomine TCR Beta libraries from cultured CD4+ T cells were pooled using unique dual indexes and sequenced on an Illumina iSeq 100. As for the authors' bioinformatics: Non-productive sequences were filtered out, and CDR3s that did not start with C, did not end with F or W, or were shorter than 7 amino acids were discarded. The MANAFEST web application identified antigen-specific clonotypes by comparing peptide-stimulated wells against reference wells and other culture wells. Positive clones required FDR below 0.05, an odds ratio above 5, and productive frequency above 0.1% in at least two of three replicate wells. Clonotypes that were significantly expanded in both SARS-CoV-2 spike wells and at least one common cold coronavirus spike condition were defined as cross-reactive. Using R version 3.6.1, CDR3 homology was evaluated through Levenshtein distances (stringdist) along with unrooted phylogenetic trees (ape). In TCRdb, the public reads were trimmed at Q25 with fastp and aligned with MiXCR, with productive beta chains retained. Rows are combined by CDR3 protein, so each entry shows the most common genes and DNA. The V and J calls and clone size are TCRdb's, not the authors'. For this sample the table gives 10,000 to 13,000 distinct CDR3 sequences, of which around a third were detected only once. Together, the top ten hold approximately 8.8% of the sample.

Of note for this clonotype: Its specific antigen is unknown. No quality values exist for individual bases; no much larger clone is one base distant.

The sample's treatment or condition, from its label and the paper: roughly 11-day PBMC culture with coronavirus spike peptide pools or control peptides (ViraFEST assay). The study used the ViraFEST assay, which expanded antigen-specific T cells with peptide pools and then identified expanded clonotypes by TCR sequencing. Positive SARS-CoV-2 PCR tests in the convalescent patients dated from March to December 2020, before Alpha, Beta and Delta variants emerged in the United States. More than 1.5 million PBMCs per well were cultured in IMDM with approximately 5% human AB serum and roughly 10 IU/ml IL-2, plus 10 ug/ml peptide pools. Half of the culture medium was replaced with fresh IL-2-containing medium on days 3 and 7. Once the cells had been in culture for over nine days, the EasySep CD4+ T cell isolation kit was used to isolate CD4+ T cells by negative selection. Ficoll-Paque Plus gradient centrifugation was used to isolate PBMCs from whole blood, and the isolated PBMCs were then either used fresh or cryopreserved at -140C. Triplicate wells were generally used for each culture condition.

This receptor was obtained from a human donor who had recovered from COVID-19. Material: CD4+ T cells from blood, cultured in vitro. In this chain, TRBV28 is recombined with TRBJ2-7; TRBD1 agrees with 10 junctional bases. The CDR3 region has the sequence CASSPRTGGWQYF. The DNA reads TGTGCCAGCAGTCCCAGGACAGGGGGGTGGCAGTACTTC.